The 4 T cell receptor beta chains presented below share a single source sample, sequenced in a study of patients and donors after allogeneic stem cell transplantation. TCRdb recomputed calls from the RT-PCR reads with MiXCR, one row per CDR3 protein. The sample lists over 400,000 distinct CDR3 sequences, 15% to 20% seen once, with roughly 7.2% in the top ten. The sequenced material came from blood, either unsorted or a sorted T cell fraction (not recorded which). These receptors were obtained from a human donor who was either an allogeneic HSCT recipient or a stem cell or donor lymphocyte infusion donor (not recorded which). It is not recorded whose cells these are; they may come from a transplant donor.

The chain links TRBV7-4 to TRBJ1-2; the D is unclear. The CDR3 spans 20 residues. V lost 5 bases and J lost 0, with 28 bases in between. The germline gives CDR1 SGHVT, CDR2 SQSDAQ. As DNA, the CDR3 is TGTGCCAGCAGCCCTAGCCCACTGCATAGACACCCAAGGACTAACTATGGCTACACCTTC. This sequence encodes CASSPSPLHRHPRTNYGYTF. The full variable domain, its missing parts supplied by reference TRBV7-4 and TRBJ1-2, is GAGVSQSPRYKVAKRGRDVALRCDSISGHVTLYWYRQTLGQGSEVLTYSQSDAQRDKSGRPSGRFSAERPERSVSTLKIQRTEQGDSAVYLCASSPSPLHRHPRTNYGYTFGSGTRLTVV.

J is TRBJ2-2 and V is TRBV18; 7 nucleotides match TRBD2. Losses at the gene ends were 6 bases for V and 5 bases for J; bases not matched to a gene: 12. This CDR3 is built from 16 residues. The germline gives CDR1 KGHSH, CDR2 LQKENI. CDR3 coding DNA: TGTGCCAGCTCGCAAACCGGGACTATCATAACCGGGGAGCTGTTTTTT. Encoded protein: CASSQTGTIITGELFF.

This clonotype was counted a few times. V and J are TRBV7-7 and TRBJ2-1, with D perhaps matching TRBD1 (5 bases). V was cut by 0 bases and J by 9 bases, with 12 bases left in between. Germline loops: CDR1 SSHAT, CDR2 FNYEAQ (reference sequence). There are 14 residues in the CDR3. CDR3 coding DNA: TGTGCCAGCAGCTTAGCGCTTGGGGCCATTGAGCAGTTCTTC. It specifies CASSLALGAIEQFF. The entire variable domain, with the rest obtained from reference TRBV7-7 and TRBJ2-1, is as follows: GAGVSQSPRYKVTKRGQDVTLRCDPISSHATLYWYQQALGQGPEFLTYFNYEAQPDKSGLPSDRFSAERPEGSISTLTIQRTEQRDSAMYRCASSLALGAIEQFFGPGTRLTVL.

This rearrangement joins TRBV5-1 to TRBJ2-2, with D possibly matching TRBD2 (6 bases). The CDR3 is made up of 16 amino acids. V lost 0 bases and J lost 6, with 15 bases in between. Germline-derived CDR1 and CDR2 are SGHRS and YFSETQ. CDR3 in DNA: TGCGCCAGCAGCTTGGACCCGGCGGGAAGGGCCGGGGAGCTGTTTTTT. Its protein product is CASSLDPAGRAGELFF.